These 28 T cell receptor beta chains originate from one sample sequenced in a study of cytomegalovirus exposure and HLA in healthy donors. The PCR was carried out with 60 Vbeta primers and 13 Jbeta primers. The method was immunoSEQ multiplex PCR; TCRdb's version includes in-frame clones alone and lacks a portion of them. Here the sample spans over 250,000 clones, roughly 70% being singletons. The sequenced sample was PBMCs. The source is a female donor in good health and CMV-seronegative.

This clone has just one count. The chain uses TRBV19 and TRBJ1-4, with D perhaps TRBD1 (6 bases). This CDR3 has 14 amino acids. Germline V gene sequence: CDR1 LNHDA, CDR2 SQIVND (reference sequence). The ends were cut back, 6 bases at V and 2 bases at J, with 10 bases in the middle. CDR3 bases: TGTGCCAGTAGCACCGGACAGACTAATGAAAAACTGTTTTTT. Translation: CASSTGQTNEKLFF.

This chain joins TRBV27 and TRBJ2-1; 12 nucleotides match TRBD2. Per the germline V gene, CDR1 is MNHEY and CDR2 is SMNVEV (reference sequence). Unmatched junction bases numbered 21, after V lost 2 bases and J lost 4 bases. This CDR3 has 22 residues. CDR3 sequence: CASSLPPSTGLASGGGYNEQFF. In nucleotides, the CDR3 is TGTGCCAGCAGTTTACCCCCCTCCACAGGGTTGGCTAGCGGGGGGGGTTACAATGAGCAGTTCTTC.

The chain has TRBV27 and TRBJ2-7, with TRBD2 as a possible D gene (5 bases). Trimming stripped 4 bases from V and 2 bases from J, with 12 bases between. This CDR3 region has 14 residues. The germline V gene encodes CDR1 MNHEY and CDR2 SMNVEV (reference sequence). CDR3 in DNA: TGTGCCAGCAGTTCGGGATGGTTAGCCTACGAGCAGTACTTC. It translates to CASSSGWLAYEQYF.

A single count supports this clone. The J gene is TRBJ2-3, the V gene TRBV19, with D possibly being TRBD2 (6 bases). The germline V and J ends were trimmed by 8 bases and 4 bases, with 16 bases remaining between them. The CDR3 runs 14 residues. Germline V CDR1 and CDR2: LNHDA, SQIVND (reference sequence). The DNA of the CDR3 is TGTGCCAGTCGCGCTCAGCGGGCGGCAGATACGCAGTATTTT. Encoded protein: CASRAQRAADTQYF.

Worth noting for this clone: The identical CDR3 is also encoded by other nucleotide sequences in the sample. The genes are TRBV7-9 and TRBJ2-5; the match to TRBD1 covers 8 bases. Germline trimming cut 0 bases from V and 2 bases from J; bases unmatched to any gene: 2. Germline V CDR1 and CDR2: SEHNR, FQNEAQ (reference sequence). The length of the CDR3 is 15 residues. Written as DNA, the CDR3 is TGTGCCAGCAGCTTAGCCAGGACAGGGCAAGAGACCCAGTACTTC. It encodes CASSLARTGQETQYF. Looking up the rest from reference TRBV7-9 and TRBJ2-5 gives the full variable domain: DTGVSQNPRHKITKRGQNVTFRCDPISEHNRLYWYRQTLGQGPEFLTYFQNEAQLEKSRLLSDRFSAERPKGSFSTLEIQRTEQGDSAMYLCASSLARTGQETQYFGPGTRLLVL.

The rearrangement links TRBV19 to TRBJ1-1; 7 bases match TRBD1. CDR1 and CDR2 from the germline V gene are LNHDA and SQIVND (reference sequence). The CDR3 is made up of 14 amino acids. The trim removed 6 bases at V and 6 bases at J, leaving 10 bases unmatched. CDR3 in amino acids: CASRGGGGRAEAFF. CDR3 sequence (DNA): TGTGCCAGTAGAGGGGGCGGAGGGCGGGCTGAAGCTTTCTTT.

This chain uses TRBV19 with TRBJ1-1; D uncertain. This CDR3 spans 15 amino acids. Germline assignment: CDR1 LNHDA and CDR2 SQIVND (reference sequence). V lost 9 bases, J lost 0 bases, and 17 bases lay in between. In DNA form, the CDR3 reads TGTGCCAGCAAGAAAACTGATACGATGAACACTGAAGCTTTCTTT. This codes for CASKKTDTMNTEAFF.

The chain recombines TRBV18 with TRBJ2-6, with TRBD1 as a possible D gene (6 bases). CDR3 length: 17 amino acids. The V end was cut by 2 bases, the J end by 4 bases, with 15 bases between. CDR1 KGHSH and CDR2 LQKENI come from the germline V gene. The CDR3 region has the DNA TGTGCCAGCTCACCAGCAGCCGGGACATCCGGGGCCAACGTCCTGACTTTC. Translating it yields CASSPAAGTSGANVLTF.

The rearrangement links TRBV28 to TRBJ2-2, with a tentative D call TRBD1 (5 bases). The CDR3 runs to 15 residues. V gave up 5 bases and J gave up 5 bases, with 15 bases separating them. Looked up from germline, CDR1 is MDHEN and CDR2 is SYDVKM. CDR3 sequence: CASSIGAARTGELFF. The CDR3 nucleotides are TGTGCCAGCAGTATAGGGGCAGCGAGGACCGGGGAGCTGTTTTTT.

The chain has TRBV10-1 and TRBJ2-7; maybe TRBD2 (7 bases). Trimming shortened V by 1 base and J by 4 bases, and 14 bases separated the two germline ends. The V gene's germline CDR1 is WNHNN and CDR2 SYGVQD (reference sequence). There are 15 residues in the CDR3. CDR3 DNA sequence: TGCGCCAGCAGTGAGTGGGGGCGCGGGGGTTACGAGCAGTACTTC. This translates into CASSEWGRGGYEQYF.

This chain links TRBV28 with TRBJ1-6, with 7 bases aligning to TRBD1. The CDR3 length is 15 residues. J gave up 0 bases and V 6 bases, and 2 bases lay outside the gene matches. The germline gives CDR1 MDHEN, CDR2 SYDVKM. The CDR3 bases are TGTGCCAGCAGGACAGGGAGCTCCTATAATTCACCCCTCCACTTT. Encoded protein: CASRTGSSYNSPLHF.

This chain links TRBV5-1 with TRBJ1-5; 7 nucleotides line up with TRBD1. Losses at the gene ends were 2 bases for V and 0 bases for J; bases not matched to a gene: 2. The germline gives CDR1 SGHRS, CDR2 YFSETQ. This CDR3 has 15 amino acids. CDR3 loop: CASSFTGDSNQPQHF. CDR3 DNA: TGCGCCAGCAGCTTTACAGGGGATAGCAATCAGCCCCAGCATTTT. Full variable domain (missing parts from reference TRBV5-1 and TRBJ1-5): KAGVTQTPRYLIKTRGQQVTLSCSPISGHRSVSWYQQTPGQGLQFLFEYFSETQRNKGNFPGRFSGRQFSNSRSEMNVSTLELGDSALYLCASSFTGDSNQPQHFGDGTRLSIL.

The CDR3 DNA reads as TGTGCCAGCAGTAACGCTCGGGAGGCCCAGTACTTC. The encoded protein is CASSNAREAQYF. V and J are TRBV6-6 and TRBJ2-5; 7 bases match TRBD2. CDR1 and CDR2 (germline): MNHNY, SVGAGI (reference sequence). After removal of 5 bases from V and 9 bases from J, the junction contained 6 bases not matched to a gene. CDR3 length: 12 residues.

J is TRBJ2-1 and V is TRBV28, with 8 bases fitting TRBD1. The V segment lost 4 bases and the J segment 4 bases; nucleotides outside the gene matches: 12. CDR1 MDHEN and CDR2 SYDVKM come from the germline V gene. The CDR3 is made up of 17 amino acids. CDR3 in amino acids: CASSSPRSGQVYNEQFF. CDR3 DNA sequence: TGTGCCAGCAGTTCCCCCCGATCGGGACAGGTATACAATGAGCAGTTCTTC.

In its sample, this clone was seen a few times. The chain has TRBV7-9 and TRBJ2-3; D may be TRBD1 (6 bases). The CDR3 loop spans 14 amino acids. V was pared by 1 base and J by 6 bases, with 11 bases between. Germline lookup yields CDR1 SEHNR and CDR2 FQNEAQ (reference sequence). The DNA of the CDR3 is TGTGCCAGCAGCTTAGTCAGGGGTGAGGATACGCAGTATTTT. The encoded protein is CASSLVRGEDTQYF.

The genes are TRBV7-6 and TRBJ2-7; D is perhaps TRBD1 (8 bases). CDR1 is SGHVS, CDR2 FNYEAQ, per germline. Trimming cost V 1 base and J 7 bases, with 14 bases left between them. The CDR3 has 14 residues. CDR3 DNA: TGTGCCAGCAGCTTAGAGGCGGGGGACAGGGAGCAGTACTTC. The encoded protein is CASSLEAGDREQYF.

This chain links TRBV10-3 with TRBJ2-7; tentative D call: TRBD1 (5 bases). Germline V gene lookup returns CDR1 ENHRY and CDR2 SYGVKD. Trimming stripped 2 bases from V and 2 bases from J, with 13 bases between. This CDR3 has 15 amino acids. CDR3 sequence: CAISEGSTATYEQYF. CDR3 nucleotide sequence: TGTGCCATCAGTGAGGGTTCGACAGCTACCTACGAGCAGTACTTC.

This clone came up a few times. Additional DNA sequences in this sample encode the identical CDR3. This chain links TRBV29-1 with TRBJ2-7; D is possibly TRBD1 (5 bases). CDR3 size: 11 residues. CDR1 is SQVTM and CDR2 is ANQGSEA in the germline V gene. Deletions cut 1 base from V and 5 bases from J, with 6 bases between. The CDR3 region has the DNA TGCAGCGTTGAAGTAGGGGACGAGCAGTACTTC. It translates to CSVEVGDEQYF.

This chain's CDR3 is CASSPGGTAYGYTF. The CDR3 nucleotides are TGTGCCAGCAGTCCCGGCGGGACAGCATATGGCTACACCTTC. This chain uses TRBV28 with TRBJ1-2, with TRBD1 matching 7 bases. This CDR3 is 14 amino acids long. CDR1 is MDHEN, CDR2 SYDVKM, per germline. J lost 5 bases, V lost 5 bases, and 8 bases had no gene match.

The chain carries TRBV4-1 and TRBJ2-7; D is uncertain. There are 14 residues in the CDR3. Trimming shortened V by 1 base and J by 2 bases, and 9 bases separated the two germline ends. The germline gives CDR1 MGHRA, CDR2 YSYEKL. CDR3 protein: CASSQVVLTYEQYF. The CDR3 DNA is TGCGCCAGCAGCCAAGTGGTGCTAACCTACGAGCAGTACTTC.

Comments on this clone: Germline is not matched at one junction end, which may reflect a read error. The J gene is TRBJ1-1, the V gene TRBV5-1, with 7 bases matching TRBD1. Per germline, CDR1 SGHRS and CDR2 YFSETQ. The CDR3 loop spans 14 amino acids. The CDR3 DNA reads as TGCGCCAGCAGCGCCGGACAGGCCAACATTGAAGCTTTCTTT. Amino acid sequence: CASSAGQANIEAFF.

The V call is TRBV5-4, the J call TRBJ2-7, with TRBD2 matching 13 bases. CDR3 size: 15 residues. With V trimmed by 4 bases and J by 6 bases, 7 bases remained unmatched. CDR1 and CDR2 (germline): SGHNT, YYREEE (reference sequence). CDR3 residues: CASSPGLAGEVEQYF. The DNA of the CDR3 is TGTGCCAGCAGCCCCGGACTAGCGGGAGAGGTCGAGCAGTACTTC.

This clone was observed once. V usage is TRBV2 and J usage is TRBJ2-7; 15 bases match TRBD2. With 7 bases clipped from V and 3 bases from J, the junction kept 13 bases outside the gene matches. The CDR3 sequence is 18 residues long. From germline, CDR1 is SNHLY and CDR2 FYNNEI. CDR3 coding DNA: TGTGCCAGCAATGGAGGACTAGCGGGGGGGAGGGATTACTACGAGCAGTACTTC. Its protein is CASNGGLAGGRDYYEQYF.

The J gene is TRBJ2-1, the V gene TRBV6-5; possibly TRBD1 for D (6 bases). Germline V gives CDR1 MNHEY, CDR2 SVGAGI. V was trimmed by 6 bases and J by 8 bases, leaving 14 bases between them. The CDR3 totals 13 residues. The chain's CDR3 is CASSGRGRHEQFF. CDR3 in DNA: TGTGCCAGCAGCGGCAGGGGCCGGCATGAGCAGTTCTTC.

This clone has a handful of counts. The V gene is TRBV5-8, the J gene TRBJ1-5; no definite D call. Trimming removed 0 bases from V and 0 bases from J, with 7 bases in between. The CDR3 sequence is 15 residues long. CDR1 is SGHTS and CDR2 is YDEGEE in the germline V gene. CDR3 loop: CASSLVRYSNQPQHF. CDR3 coding DNA: TGTGCCAGCAGCTTGGTGAGGTATAGCAATCAGCCCCAGCATTTT.

The CDR3 DNA sequence: TGTGCCAGCAGCTTAAGGACAGGGGCTGGGGCCAACGTCCTGACTTTC. It specifies CASSLRTGAGANVLTF. This sequence joins TRBV5-5 and TRBJ2-6; 9 bases align to TRBD1. The CDR3 has 16 amino acids. Unmatched junction bases numbered 2, after V lost 2 bases and J lost 2 bases. Germline V gives CDR1 SGHKS, CDR2 YYEKEE (reference sequence).

A few counts support this clone. V and J are TRBV5-1 and TRBJ2-5, with a weak D call TRBD2 (5 bases). V dropped 0 bases and J dropped 4 bases, with 7 bases sitting between them. The CDR3 runs to 13 residues. Germline-derived CDR1 and CDR2 are SGHRS and YFSETQ. The DNA of the CDR3 is TGCGCCAGCAGCTTGGGAGCGGTAGAGACCCAGTACTTC. Protein sequence: CASSLGAVETQYF.

The chain recombines TRBV5-8 with TRBJ1-1, with 7 bases aligning to TRBD1. Trimming cost V 6 bases and J 11 bases; bases outside gene matches: 10. Germline CDR1 reads SGHTS; CDR2 reads YDEGEE. The CDR3 consists of 12 residues. CDR3 sequence: CASNKIQGIAFF. CDR3 DNA: TGTGCCAGCAACAAAATACAGGGGATCGCTTTCTTT. Combining the CDR3 with reference TRBV5-8 and TRBJ1-1 gives the whole variable domain EAGVTQSPTHLIKTRGQQATLRCSPISGHTSVYWYQQALGLGLQFLLWYDEGEERNRGNFPPRFSGRQFPNYSSELNVNALELEDSALYLCASNKIQGIAFFGQGTRLTVV.